The 6 T cell receptor beta chains in this list originate from one sample, sequenced in a study of blood T cell repertoires in COVID-19. Produced via immunoSEQ multiplex PCR; TCRdb's table is partial and in-frame only. This repertoire shows 140,000 to 150,000 clones, approximately 85% found once; its top ten account for 8%. Input material: peripheral blood. These receptors were obtained from an older woman with COVID-19, enrolled during active disease.

This chain joins TRBV5-1 and TRBJ1-2; 10 bases align to TRBD1. CDR1 and CDR2 (germline): SGHRS, YFSETQ. The CDR3 sequence is 16 residues long. J lost 4 bases, V lost 0 bases, and 6 bases had no gene match. CDR3 region: CASSLGGTGEAYGYTF. The CDR3 DNA sequence: TGCGCCAGCAGCTTGGGAGGGACAGGGGAGGCCTATGGCTACACCTTC.

The chain employs TRBV4-1 and TRBJ2-3, with 9 nucleotides matching TRBD2. The germline V gene encodes CDR1 MGHRA and CDR2 YSYEKL. The CDR3 contains 18 residues. Trimming removed 0 bases from V and 4 bases from J; junction bases left unmatched: 11. DNA of the CDR3: TGCGCCAGCAGCCAAGATCGAATTAGCGGGGGTCGCGCAGATACGCAGTATTTT. It translates to CASSQDRISGGRADTQYF.

The sample holds a few counts of this clone. The chain links TRBV6-5 to TRBJ1-2; D is ambiguous. V was pared by 0 bases and J by 3 bases, with 8 bases between. The CDR3 runs to 14 residues. CDR1 MNHEY and CDR2 SVGAGI come from the germline V gene. The CDR3 here is CASSYSSGYYGYTF. As DNA, the CDR3 is TGTGCCAGCAGTTACTCGTCAGGTTACTATGGCTACACCTTC.

This sequence joins TRBV19 and TRBJ1-2; D not resolved. V was pared by 9 bases and J by 1 base, with 9 bases between. The CDR3 contains 12 residues. The V gene's germline CDR1 is LNHDA and CDR2 SQIVND (reference sequence). The DNA for the CDR3 is TGTGCCAGCCGGGAAATTAACTATGGCTACACCTTC. It specifies CASREINYGYTF.

V usage is TRBV29-1 and J usage is TRBJ2-5; no clear D gene. Between the trimmed V and J ends, which lost 4 bases and 2 bases, there was a span of 8 bases. The germline CDR1 and CDR2 sequences are SQVTM and ANQGSEA. CDR3 length equals 12 residues. The CDR3 nucleotides are TGCAGCGTTGCCACGGTACAAGAGACCCAGTACTTC. Translation gives CSVATVQETQYF.

The chain has TRBV4-1 and TRBJ1-1; 9 nucleotides line up with TRBD1. V dropped 0 bases and J dropped 6; count of bases not matched to a gene: 2. The germline V gene has CDR1 MGHRA and CDR2 YSYEKL. The CDR3 is 14 amino acids. This CDR3 reads CASSQEQGAAEAFF. The CDR3 DNA is TGCGCCAGCAGCCAAGAACAGGGGGCGGCTGAAGCTTTCTTT.